These 30 T cell receptor beta chains originate from one sample sequenced in a study of early T cells in non-severe SARS-CoV-2 infection. TCRdb independently ran MiXCR on the 5' RACE reads; one entry per CDR3 protein. In the table there are 20,000 to 25,000 distinct CDR3 sequences, more than 4% of which are singletons. The source material was whole blood. These receptors came from an adult who was a healthcare worker with PCR-confirmed SARS-CoV-2 infection or an uninfected control (not recorded which).

The rearrangement joins TRBV10-3 to TRBJ2-5, with D hard to call. The CDR3 has 13 residues. Trimming removed 8 bases from V and 1 base from J, with 11 bases in between. CDR1 is ENHRY and CDR2 is SYGVKD in the germline V gene. CDR3 region: CAICAAVQETQYF. The DNA of the CDR3 is TGTGCCATCTGTGCGGCAGTCCAAGAGACCCAGTACTTC.

This clonotype was detected many times. CDR3 sequence reads: CASSQVRGRSTDTQYF. CDR3 DNA sequence: TGCGCCAGCAGCCAAGTGAGGGGACGGAGCACAGATACGCAGTATTTT. V and J are TRBV4-3 and TRBJ2-3; tentatively, D is TRBD1 or TRBD2 (5 bases each). The germline V gene has CDR1 LGHNA and CDR2 YSLEER. V was shortened by 1 base and J by 0 bases, with 11 bases between the two germline ends. This CDR3 contains 16 residues.

This clonotype was seen a handful of times. CDR3 protein: CASSYTSGGSYEQYF. CDR3 sequence (DNA): TGTGCCAGCAGTTACACTAGCGGGGGGTCCTACGAGCAGTACTTC. This chain uses TRBV6-5 with TRBJ2-7; TRBD2 matches at 12 bases. The V segment lost 2 bases and the J segment 1 base; nucleotides outside the gene matches: 0. Germline CDR1 MNHEY, CDR2 SVGAGI. This CDR3 comprises 15 residues.

The chain is built from TRBV10-3 and TRBJ2-2; 14 bases match TRBD2. V dropped 8 bases and J dropped 0; count of bases not matched to a gene: 11. This CDR3 spans 19 amino acids. Germline V gives CDR1 ENHRY, CDR2 SYGVKD. The CDR3: CAISMGGLAGGTNTGELFF. The DNA of the CDR3 is TGTGCCATCTCCATGGGAGGACTAGCGGGGGGAACGAACACCGGGGAGCTGTTTTTT.

This clonotype was detected ten times or more. This sequence joins TRBV7-9 and TRBJ1-6; no clear D. Germline values: CDR1 SEHNR, CDR2 FQNEAQ (reference sequence). This CDR3 contains 13 residues. Trimming removed 2 bases at V and 9 bases at J, with 8 bases between. This chain's CDR3 is CASSLNDFSPLHF. For the CDR3, the DNA is TGTGCCAGCAGCTTAAACGATTTTTCACCCCTCCACTTT.

This clonotype appeared a few times. This chain joins TRBV20-1 and TRBJ2-1, with 11 positions matching TRBD2. Germline V gene data show CDR1 as DFQATT and CDR2 as SNEGSKA (reference sequence). The CDR3 sequence is 16 residues long. Unmatched junction bases numbered 8, after V lost 4 bases and J lost 3 bases. The CDR3 DNA sequence: TGCAGTGCTAACCCCGGGACTAGCGGTCTCTACAATGAGCAGTTCTTC. It codes for CSANPGTSGLYNEQFF.

V usage is TRBV10-2 and J usage is TRBJ1-6, with no clear D. The CDR3 sequence is 13 residues long. V lost 7 bases, J lost 5 bases, and 9 bases lay in between. CDR1 is WSHSY and CDR2 is SAAADI in the germline V gene. The CDR3 region is CASNLQNNSPLHF. As DNA, the CDR3 is TGCGCCAGCAACTTACAAAATAATTCACCCCTCCACTTT.

This clonotype came up many times. This chain connects TRBV20-1 to TRBJ2-2; TRBD1 might be the D (5 bases). The V and J ends lost 5 bases and 4 bases respectively, with 11 bases between them. The CDR3 is 13 amino acids. Germline lookup yields CDR1 DFQATT and CDR2 SNEGSKA (reference sequence). CDR3 nucleotide sequence: TGCAGTGCTTCGGACACGGGCACCGGGGAGCTGTTTTTT. Translated, it gives CSASDTGTGELFF.

In its sample, this clonotype was seen a few times. V is TRBV6-5 and J is TRBJ1-1; D ambiguous. Trimming removed 2 bases from V and 3 bases from J, with 7 bases in between. The CDR3 runs to 13 residues. Per the germline V gene, CDR1 is MNHEY and CDR2 is SVGAGI. The CDR3 region is CASSYSLDTEAFF. CDR3 in DNA: TGTGCCAGCAGTTACAGCCTAGACACTGAAGCTTTCTTT.

This clonotype was seen a few times. This chain links TRBV27 with TRBJ2-6; the D is unclear. Germline V lookup: CDR1 MNHEY, CDR2 SMNVEV (reference sequence). V was shortened by 3 bases and J by 2 bases, with 2 bases between the two germline ends. The CDR3 extends over 13 amino acids. CDR3 loop: CASSLTGANVLTF. DNA for the CDR3: TGTGCCAGCAGTTTGACTGGGGCCAACGTCCTGACTTTC.

This clonotype was seen only a few times. This chain's CDR3 is CASSLGASGADTQYF. For the CDR3, the DNA is TGTGCCAGCAGCTTAGGGGCGTCAGGAGCAGATACGCAGTATTTT. The chain is built from TRBV11-2 and TRBJ2-3; unclear D gene. V was trimmed by 1 base and J by 4 bases, leaving 12 bases between them. Germline CDR1 and CDR2: SGHAT and FQNNGV. There are 15 residues in the CDR3.

Only a few counts were recorded for this clonotype. V is TRBV25-1 and J is TRBJ2-1; D is possibly TRBD1 (5 bases). Germline V CDR1 and CDR2: MGHDK, SYGVNS. The CDR3 covers 15 residues. V lost 1 base, J lost 7 bases, and 14 bases lay in between. The CDR3 region is CASSESRDSRNEQFF. The CDR3 nucleotides read TGTGCCAGCAGTGAATCCAGGGATTCAAGGAATGAGCAGTTCTTC.

The V and J genes are TRBV19 and TRBJ2-2, with a weak D call TRBD2 (6 bases). The CDR3 is made up of 13 amino acids. CDR1 LNHDA and CDR2 SQIVND come from the germline V gene (reference sequence). V lost 6 bases and J 5 bases, leaving 10 bases between the germline ends. In DNA, the CDR3 is TGTGCCAGTAGCGGGAGTCATACCGGGGAGCTGTTTTTT. Its translation is CASSGSHTGELFF.

The chain links TRBV19 to TRBJ2-3; TRBD2 matches at 8 bases. CDR3 length: 15 amino acids. In germline, CDR1 is LNHDA, CDR2 SQIVND (reference sequence). V trimming: 8 bases; J trimming: 0 bases; junction bases outside the gene matches: 7. DNA of the CDR3: TGTGCCAGTGGCACTAGCGGAACTAGCACAGATACGCAGTATTTT. This gives the protein CASGTSGTSTDTQYF.

This clonotype was counted ten times or more. The chain combines TRBV27 with TRBJ2-1; 10 bases align to TRBD2. CDR1 MNHEY and CDR2 SMNVEV come from the germline V gene (reference sequence). This CDR3 has 15 residues. V shed 4 bases and J 3 bases; nucleotides not matched to a gene: 3. The CDR3 sequence is CASSSIAGGYNEQFF. The CDR3 nucleotides are TGTGCCAGCAGTTCCATAGCGGGAGGCTACAATGAGCAGTTCTTC.

This clonotype was counted many times. The chain links TRBV28 to TRBJ2-1; D possibly uses TRBD1 or TRBD2 (5 bases each). The V gene lost 3 bases and the J gene lost 12 bases, with 18 bases spanning the gap. Per the germline V gene, CDR1 is MDHEN and CDR2 is SYDVKM. This CDR3 region has 14 residues. The CDR3 coding sequence is TGTGCCAGCAGTTTCTATGGGGGTGCAGGGTGGCAGTTCTTC. It is translated as CASSFYGGAGWQFF.

This clonotype was detected a few times. V usage is TRBV7-2 and J usage is TRBJ2-7; D call uncertain. Trimming cost V 4 bases and J 12 bases, with 13 bases left between them. This CDR3 has 11 residues. In germline, CDR1 is SGHTA, CDR2 FQGNSA. The CDR3 nucleotides read TGTGCCAGCAGCTATCTCACGGTAACGTACTTC. It codes for CASSYLTVTYF.

The table lists this clonotype with many counts. V is TRBV10-3 and J is TRBJ2-1, with TRBD1 as a possible D gene (5 bases). Germline V CDR1 and CDR2: ENHRY, SYGVKD. This CDR3 region has 15 residues. Trimming stripped 6 bases from V and 6 bases from J, with 18 bases between. This chain's CDR3 is CAISARTMLSNEQFF. The DNA for the CDR3 is TGTGCCATCAGCGCGCGGACAATGCTATCCAATGAGCAGTTCTTC.

This clonotype was counted only a few times. The chain carries TRBV7-2 and TRBJ2-5; no reliable D call. Germline CDR1 SGHTA, CDR2 FQGNSA. Trimming removed 1 base at V and 7 bases at J, with 7 bases between. The CDR3 has 12 amino acids. The CDR3 region is CASSLVDVTQYF. The CDR3 coding sequence is TGTGCCAGCAGCTTAGTAGACGTGACCCAGTACTTC.

This clonotype was counted at least ten times. The junction and the germline gene differ at one end; a read error may be behind it. This sequence joins TRBV7-7 and TRBJ2-3; D gene unclear. Germline V lookup: CDR1 SSHAT, CDR2 FNYEAQ (reference sequence). This CDR3 contains 13 residues. The CDR3 sequence: CASSLDQADTQYF. CDR3 sequence (DNA): TGTGCTAGCAGCCTAGACCAGGCAGATACGCAGTATTTT.

In this sample, this clonotype turned up many times. CDR3 sequence: CASSLGYGVMNTEAFF. CDR3 DNA: TGTGCCAGCAGCTTAGGATATGGAGTCATGAACACTGAAGCTTTCTTT. V is TRBV7-9 and J is TRBJ1-1; no clear D. Germline V lookup: CDR1 SEHNR, CDR2 FQNEAQ (reference sequence). V was shortened by 1 base and J by 0 bases, with 12 bases between the two germline ends. There are 16 residues in the CDR3.

This clonotype showed up many times. The chain combines TRBV3-1 with TRBJ2-3; 7 bases match TRBD2. CDR1 and CDR2 (germline): LGHDT, YNNKEL (reference sequence). Germline trimming cut 2 bases from V and 2 bases from J; bases unmatched to any gene: 4. This CDR3 region has 15 residues. CDR3 nucleotides: TGTGCCAGCAGCCAAAGCGGGGAGGTCACAGATACGCAGTATTTT. Translated, it gives CASSQSGEVTDTQYF.

This clonotype was recorded at least ten times. CDR3 loop: CASSFGTTANEQFF. In DNA form, the CDR3 reads TGTGCCAGCAGCTTCGGGACTACCGCCAATGAGCAGTTCTTC. The chain carries TRBV11-2 and TRBJ2-1; TRBD2 aligns across 7 bases. Germline V gene sequence: CDR1 SGHAT, CDR2 FQNNGV. CDR3 length: 14 amino acids. The trim removed 3 bases at V and 6 bases at J, leaving 5 bases unmatched.

This clonotype occurred many times. This rearrangement joins TRBV20-1 to TRBJ2-1; 10 bases fit TRBD2. The CDR3 runs to 16 residues. Per germline, CDR1 DFQATT and CDR2 SNEGSKA (reference sequence). V gave up 3 bases and J gave up 7 bases; unmatched junction bases: 12. The CDR3 loop is CSARPSSGRVGNEQFF. Here the CDR3 DNA reads TGCAGTGCTAGGCCTTCTAGCGGGAGAGTAGGTAATGAGCAGTTCTTC.

Ten or more counts support this clonotype. The genes are TRBV10-1 and TRBJ1-1; unclear D gene. Germline lookup yields CDR1 WNHNN and CDR2 SYGVQD (reference sequence). The CDR3 sequence is 15 residues long. Trimming left V 2 bases short and J 4 bases short, with 14 bases between. This chain's CDR3 is CASSEGRAAGTEAFF. CDR3 nucleotides: TGCGCCAGCAGTGAGGGAAGGGCAGCTGGCACTGAAGCTTTCTTT.

The sample holds many counts of this clonotype. The chain recombines TRBV29-1 with TRBJ2-7, with 14 bases lining up with TRBD2. Germline V gives CDR1 SQVTM, CDR2 ANQGSEA. The CDR3 loop spans 15 amino acids. Trimming at V came to 6 bases and at J to 0 bases, leaving 4 bases not matched to a gene. CDR3 loop: CSVGTSGSTSYEQYF. The CDR3 DNA is TGCAGCGTGGGGACTAGCGGGAGCACCTCCTACGAGCAGTACTTC.

This clonotype was picked up a small number of times. The gene calls are TRBV6-6 and TRBJ2-5, with 8 bases aligning to TRBD1. V lost 6 bases and J lost 6; bases outside the gene matches: 6. The CDR3 has 13 amino acids. The germline V gene encodes CDR1 MNHNY and CDR2 SVGAGI (reference sequence). In DNA form, the CDR3 reads TGTGCCAGCAGCCAGACAGGGGCGAAGACCCAGTACTTC. It encodes CASSQTGAKTQYF.

This clonotype was detected ten times or more. The CDR3 loop is CSANVPGVSADTQYF. CDR3 coding DNA: TGCAGTGCTAACGTGCCGGGAGTCAGTGCAGATACGCAGTATTTT. The chain couples TRBV20-1 to TRBJ2-3, with D possibly matching TRBD2 (6 bases). The germline CDR1 and CDR2 sequences are DFQATT and SNEGSKA (reference sequence). Trimming shortened V by 4 bases and J by 4 bases, and 18 bases separated the two germline ends. CDR3 length equals 15 residues.

By sample share, this clonotype is medium-sized (0.01 to 0.1%). V usage is TRBV11-3 and J usage is TRBJ2-1; D is possibly TRBD1 (5 bases). V lost 5 bases, J lost 4 bases, and 15 bases lay in between. Germline CDR1 SGHNT, CDR2 YENEEA. The CDR3 contains 15 residues. As DNA, the CDR3 is TGTGCCAGCAGCCAGGACCCGCAGGGATACAATGAGCAGTTCTTC. Amino acids: CASSQDPQGYNEQFF.

This clonotype was counted at least ten times. J is TRBJ1-4 and V is TRBV25-1; D unresolved. This CDR3 comprises 15 residues. Germline V gene lookup returns CDR1 MGHDK and CDR2 SYGVNS. Trimming stripped 4 bases from V and 8 bases from J, with 17 bases between. Here the CDR3 reads CASSVWEGRKEKLFF. The CDR3 DNA reads as TGTGCCAGCAGTGTGTGGGAGGGTAGGAAGGAAAAACTGTTTTTT.